This TCR beta chain was found in a study of blood T cell repertoires in COVID-19. Background on the study: PBMCs, B-cell-depleted T cells, or T cells were the source of the cDNA or gDNA that made up the material.

V dropped 2 bases and J dropped 4; count of bases not matched to a gene: 9. Per the germline V gene, CDR1 is SGHVS and CDR2 is FQNEAQ. The CDR3 totals 17 residues. The authors' processing: Reference gene primers were amplified, and this amplification served to estimate nucleated cell counts. Generated by immunoSEQ multiplex PCR, the TCRdb table keeps only in-frame clones and is missing some. V and J calls plus clone size are reproduced from that table; the DNA served to infer D and trimming. Of 40,000 or so clones listed, 70% to 90% were seen once; the top ten hold 3.7%. This chain links TRBV7-8 with TRBJ2-3; 10 nucleotides line up with TRBD2. This sequence was found in a human donor in a cohort sampled during active COVID-19. Input material: peripheral blood. The CDR3 region has the DNA TGTGCCAGCAGCTTACCGGCTAGCGGGAGAGTCGCAGATACGCAGTATTTT. This encodes CASSLPASGRVADTQYF.